Listed below are T cell receptor beta chains from one sample, sequenced in a study of identical twins. Each CDR3 protein is one row after TCRdb ran MiXCR on the 5' RACE reads. The table lists 200,000 to 250,000 distinct CDR3 sequences, approximately 6.8% of them singletons. The sample was also linked to a second study, of yellow fever vaccine responses in identical twins.

The sample consisted of CD8+ T cells sorted from blood. Receptors were obtained from a woman between 18 and 30 years old in good health. Both conserved end residues are part of each CDR3. D genes are given only for firm matches. A row's size may be missing; if present it is once, few, many or a size class.

many | TRBJ2-3 | . | TRBV9 | TGTGCCAGCAGCGTAGAGGGACTCACAGATACGCAGTATTTT | CASSVEGLTDTQYF
. | TRBJ2-7 | TRBD1 | TRBV24-1 | TGTGCCACCAGTGACCAAACAGGGGGCGGCTTTGAGCAGTACTTC | CATSDQTGGGFEQYF
few | TRBJ2-1 | . | TRBV4-1 | TGCGCCAGCAGTCGAGCCCAAACAAACAATGAGCAGTTCTTC | CASSRAQTNNEQFF
. | TRBJ2-7 | . | TRBV20-1 | TGCAGTGCTAGAGATCTAACAGAATCCTCCTACGAGCAGTACTTC | CSARDLTESSYEQYF
many | TRBJ1-5 | . | TRBV29-1 | TGCAGCGCCCTTACAGGGATGGAGGACAATCAGCCCCAGCATTTT | CSALTGMEDNQPQHF
. | TRBJ1-5 | . | TRBV4-1 | TGCGCCAGCAGCCAAGATCAGGGTGGTCAGCCCCAGCATTTT | CASSQDQGGQPQHF
few | TRBJ2-1 | TRBD1 | TRBV29-1 | TGCAGCGTTGAGGGACAGGAACCTTCCTACAATGAGCAGTTCTTC | CSVEGQEPSYNEQFF
many | TRBJ2-3 | . | TRBV6-1 | TGTGCCAGCAGTGAAGAAGGGATTCGCACAGATACGCAGTATTTT | CASSEEGIRTDTQYF
. | TRBJ2-1 | . | TRBV20-1 | TGCAGTGCGGACGTAGGCCGGGCCGAAACCAACAATGAGCAGTTCTTC | CSADVGRAETNNEQFF
few | TRBJ2-7 | . | TRBV3-1 | TGTGCCAGCAGCCAACGCGTAGGCCAGCCCAGATACGAGCAGTACTTC | CASSQRVGQPRYEQYF
few | TRBJ1-1 | TRBD1 | TRBV10-3 | TGTGCCATCAGCGAAGGGGGCTCTGAAGCTTTCTTT | CAISEGGSEAFF
. | TRBJ2-1 | . | TRBV20-1 | TGCAGTGCTGCCCCCGGACCCGGGGAGCAGTTCTTC | CSAAPGPGEQFF
few | TRBJ2-7 | TRBD2 | TRBV20-1 | TGCAGTGCTAGATTCCAGACTAGCGGGAAAGGCTACGAGCAGTACTTC | CSARFQTSGKGYEQYF
many | TRBJ2-3 | TRBD2 | TRBV20-1 | TGCAGTGCTTGGACTAGCGGGGGAGAAATCCCAGATACGCAGTATTTT | CSAWTSGGEIPDTQYF
few | TRBJ2-1 | . | TRBV14 | TGTGCCAGCAGCCAAGATGAAGACGACTTTTACAATGAGCAGTTCTTC | CASSQDEDDFYNEQFF
. | TRBJ1-4 | . | TRBV5-1 | TGCGCCAGCAGCCAACTCGGAGGGGATGAAAAACTGTTTTTT | CASSQLGGDEKLFF
few | TRBJ2-1 | . | TRBV6-1 | TGTGCCAGCAGTGAAGCCCTACGGGGCCAGGAGCAGTTCTTC | CASSEALRGQEQFF
. | TRBJ1-2 | . | TRBV27 | TGTGCCAGCAGTTTATCGTCCAGAAACGGCTACACCTTC | CASSLSSRNGYTF
many | TRBJ2-1 | TRBD2 | TRBV20-1 | TGCAGTGCTAGCTCTCGACTAGCGGTCTACAATGAGCAGTTCTTC | CSASSRLAVYNEQFF
. | TRBJ2-3 | TRBD2 | TRBV13 | TGTGCCAGCAGCTCCCGAACTTTAGCGGGGGGGACCCTAAGCACAGATACGCAGTATTTT | CASSSRTLAGGTLSTDTQYF
. | TRBJ2-7 | TRBD2 | TRBV10-3 | TGTGCCATCAGTGTTACTAGCGTTGGGAGCTCCTACGAGCAGTACTTC | CAISVTSVGSSYEQYF
. | TRBJ1-2 | TRBD1 | TRBV27 | TGTGCCAGCAGTTTATCCCCACAGGGGAACTATGGCTACACCTTC | CASSLSPQGNYGYTF
few | TRBJ2-5 | . | TRBV20-1 | TGCAGTGCTAGCGAAACCCCTGTAGGATGGGAAGAGACCCAGTACTTC | CSASETPVGWEETQYF
many | TRBJ2-7 | TRBD2 | TRBV10-1 | TGCGCCAGCAGTGACTCCAGCGGGATGGGGTACGAGCAGTACTTC | CASSDSSGMGYEQYF
. | TRBJ2-3 | TRBD2 | TRBV27 | TGTGCCAGCAGCCCCCTTCAAACGGGGGGGCGGACAGATACGCAGTATTTT | CASSPLQTGGRTDTQYF
many | TRBJ1-2 | TRBD1 | TRBV14 | TGTGCCAGCAGCCCCTACACGGGACAGGGTGACTATGGCTACACCTTC | CASSPYTGQGDYGYTF
few | TRBJ1-5 | . | TRBV7-6 | TGTGCCAGCAGCCAGGGGCGCCAGCTAAATCAGCCCCAGCATTTT | CASSQGRQLNQPQHF
few | TRBJ1-2 | TRBD1 | TRBV7-2 | TGTGCCAGCAGTTCAGACAGGGGGCCTGGCTATGGCTACACCTTC | CASSSDRGPGYGYTF
many | TRBJ2-5 | TRBD1 | TRBV12-3/TRBV12-4 | TGTGCCAGCAGCCAGACAGGGGGCAAAGAGACCCAGTACTTC | CASSQTGGKETQYF
. | TRBJ2-5 | TRBD2 | TRBV3-1 | TGTGCCAGCAGCCAAGGCGGGTGGACTAGCGGGGGCCAAGAGACCCAGTACTTC | CASSQGGWTSGGQETQYF
many | TRBJ2-7 | . | TRBV12-3/TRBV12-4 | TGTGCCAGCAGCCAGGGAGTTCCCTACGAGCAGTACTTC | CASSQGVPYEQYF
. | TRBJ1-6 | . | TRBV4-1 | TGCGCCAGCAGCCAAGGCGACAGCTATAATTCACCCCTCCACTTT | CASSQGDSYNSPLHF
few | TRBJ2-1 | . | TRBV7-9 | TGTGCCAGCATCGGGGGACAGAGTGAGCAGTTCTTC | CASIGGQSEQFF
few | TRBJ1-1 | TRBD1 | TRBV4-2 | TGTGCCAGCAGCCAGGACGGGACAGGGGAGAACACTGAAGCTTTCTTT | CASSQDGTGENTEAFF
. | TRBJ2-7 | TRBD2 | TRBV7-4 | TGTGCCAGCAGCCCTGGGACTAGCGGGAGATCCGAGCAGTACTTC | CASSPGTSGRSEQYF
. | TRBJ2-1 | TRBD2 | TRBV24-1 | TGTGCCACAAGTCCCGCTAGCGGGAGAATTGATGAGCAGTTCTTC | CATSPASGRIDEQFF
few | TRBJ2-7 | . | TRBV28 | TGTGCCAGCAGTCCCCAGGACTTCGTCTCCTACGAGCAGTACTTC | CASSPQDFVSYEQYF
many | TRBJ2-1 | TRBD2 | TRBV12-3/TRBV12-4 | TGTGCCAGCAGTCCCATTCCGGGACTAGCCACACAAGGCTCCTACAATGAGCAGTTCTTC | CASSPIPGLATQGSYNEQFF
. | TRBJ2-1 | TRBD2 | TRBV20-1 | TGCTGTGCTAGAGCCGCGGGGGGGAGCTCCTACAATGAGCAGTTCTTC | CCARAAGGSSYNEQFF
few | TRBJ2-1 | . | TRBV6-5 | TGTGCCAGCAGTTACTCGATCGATCAGTTAAGCTCCTACAATGAGCAGTTCTTC | CASSYSIDQLSSYNEQFF
. | TRBJ2-7 | . | TRBV5-4 | TGTGCCAGCAGCCGCGGCCCCTACGAGCAGTACTTC | CASSRGPYEQYF
few | TRBJ1-6 | . | TRBV27 | TGTGCCAGCAGTTTATGGGAGTCTAATTCACCCCTCCACTTT | CASSLWESNSPLHF
few | TRBJ1-3 | . | TRBV11-1 | TGTGCCAGCAGCTTAAGTCGTGAGGCAGGGCAACATTTCACTGGAAACACCATATATTTT | CASSLSREAGQHFTGNTIYF
many | TRBJ2-1 | TRBD2 | TRBV29-1 | TGCAGCGTTGAAGACCCGCGGGGGGACGGGGAGCAGTTCTTC | CSVEDPRGDGEQFF
few | TRBJ2-1 | TRBD2 | TRBV5-4 | TGTGCCAGCACCCACGCGGGGGGCCCGGGGAATGAGCAGTTCTTC | CASTHAGGPGNEQFF
many | TRBJ1-2 | . | TRBV25-1 | TGTGCCAGCAGTGAACTTGGAGGGGCCGGCGATGGCTACACCTTC | CASSELGGAGDGYTF
. | TRBJ1-5 | TRBD1 | TRBV12-5 | TGTGCTAGTGGCTATTCAGGGGGCCTTCATCAGCCCCAGCATTTT | CASGYSGGLHQPQHF
many | TRBJ2-4 | . | TRBV12-3/TRBV12-4 | TGTGCCAGCAGTTTGTCAGGGATAAACATTCAGTACTTC | CASSLSGINIQYF
few | TRBJ1-1 | . | TRBV10-3 | TGTGCCATCAGTCAAAACACTGAAGCTTTCTTT | CAISQNTEAFF
. | TRBJ1-6 | . | TRBV7-9 | TGTGCCAGCAGCTCATCGGGTGGGGACGTCCCCCTCCACTTT | CASSSSGGDVPLHF
many | TRBJ2-1 | . | TRBV27 | TGTGCCAGCAGCCCCCGGGCAACAGGGTATTCTTACAATGAGCAGTTCTTC | CASSPRATGYSYNEQFF
. | TRBJ2-5 | . | TRBV10-1 | TGCGCCAGCAGTGAGAACCTAGCGAAGGAGACCCAGTACTTC | CASSENLAKETQYF
. | TRBJ2-2 | TRBD2 | TRBV6-1 | TGTGCCAGCGGGGTCGTCGCGGGAGCGAACACCGGGGAGCTGTTTTTT | CASGVVAGANTGELFF
. | TRBJ2-5 | TRBD2 | TRBV7-8 | TGTGCCAGCAGCGATACTAGCGGGGGGATTCAAGAGACCCAGTACTTC | CASSDTSGGIQETQYF
many | TRBJ2-1 | TRBD1 | TRBV29-1 | TGCAGCGTTGAAACCCGACAGGGTTCGTTCTTC | CSVETRQGSFF
many | TRBJ1-2 | . | TRBV5-5 | TGTGCCAGCAGCCACGAACGGGTTAACTATGGCTACACCTTC | CASSHERVNYGYTF
. | TRBJ2-5 | TRBD1 | TRBV27 | TGTGCCAGCAGTCCCGAAGGGGACAGCGCGGAGACCCAGTACTTC | CASSPEGDSAETQYF
few | TRBJ2-5 | TRBD1 | TRBV7-6 | TGTGCCAGCAGCTTAGGGGGGACAGTGGAGACCCAGTACTTC | CASSLGGTVETQYF
many | TRBJ1-1 | TRBD1 | TRBV12-3/TRBV12-4 | TGTGCCAGCAGTTCCTACAGGGGCACTGAAGCTTTCTTT | CASSSYRGTEAFF